The subject of this entry is one T cell receptor beta chain. These data originate in a study of CD8 T cells in ankylosing spondylitis. MiXCR, applied by TCRdb to the 5' RACE reads, yields one record per CDR3 protein. Among approximately 140,000 distinct CDR3 sequences listed, 9.3% were seen once. This CDR3 has 14 amino acids. Germline CDR1 is SGHRS and CDR2 is YFSETQ. V was pared by 5 bases and J by 3 bases, with 11 bases between. J is TRBJ2-2 and V is TRBV5-1; D assignment may be TRBD1 or TRBD2 (6 bases each). Sequencing was done on a sample of blood, either unsorted or a sorted T cell fraction (not recorded which). This clonotype was sampled from a male donor with ankylosing spondylitis or in good health (not recorded which). CDR3 in amino acids: CASRSGADTGELFF. CDR3 coding DNA: TGCGCCAGCAGATCGGGGGCCGACACCGGGGAGCTGTTTTTT.